The 25 T cell receptor beta chains in this list originate from one sample, sequenced in a study of blood T cell repertoires in COVID-19. Clones were read by immunoSEQ multiplex PCR, and TCRdb kept only the in-frame ones, dropping some. This sample has roughly 29,000 clones, with about 85% found just once. Input material: peripheral blood. The receptor source for this set is a human donor in a cohort sampled during active COVID-19.

The genes are TRBV18 and TRBJ1-6, with D possibly being TRBD1 (5 bases). This CDR3 region has 15 residues. V lost 2 bases, J lost 10 bases, and 15 bases lay in between. The germline CDR1 and CDR2 sequences are KGHSH and LQKENI. CDR3 sequence: CASSPAEGRGSPLHF. Written as DNA, the CDR3 is TGTGCCAGCTCACCAGCGGAGGGACGGGGATCACCCCTCCACTTT. The entire variable domain, with the rest obtained from reference TRBV18 and TRBJ1-6, is as follows: NAGVMQNPRHLVRRRGQEARLRCSPMKGHSHVYWYRQLPEEGLKFMVYLQKENIIDESGMPKERFSAEFPKEGPSILRIQQVVRGDSAAYFCASSPAEGRGSPLHFGNGTRLTVT.

The chain uses TRBV18 and TRBJ2-2; TRBD2 might be the D (5 bases). The CDR3 totals 14 residues. Trimming pared 0 bases from V and 5 bases from J, leaving 7 bases between. Germline values: CDR1 KGHSH, CDR2 LQKENI. CDR3 protein: CASSPPRRTGELFF. Here the CDR3 DNA reads TGTGCCAGCTCACCACCGAGGAGGACCGGGGAGCTGTTTTTT.

The rearrangement links TRBV7-8 to TRBJ1-5; D perhaps matches TRBD1 (5 bases). CDR1 and CDR2 (germline): SGHVS, FQNEAQ. The CDR3 contains 14 residues. Trimming stripped 0 bases from V and 4 bases from J, with 7 bases between. The CDR3 DNA follows: TGTGCCAGCAGCTTAGCCCAGGGAAATCAGCCCCAGCATTTT. As protein: CASSLAQGNQPQHF.

The chain links TRBV9 to TRBJ1-1, with D perhaps matching TRBD1 (6 bases). Germline lookup yields CDR1 SGDLS and CDR2 YYNGEE. With 3 bases removed from V and 1 base from J, the gap between germline ends came to 13 bases. This CDR3 is built from 15 residues. CDR3 nucleotide sequence: TGTGCCAGCAGCGGAGCAGGGGCCACGAACACTGAAGCTTTCTTT. Its translation is CASSGAGATNTEAFF.

The V call is TRBV6-5, the J call TRBJ2-7, with TRBD1 matching 10 bases. There are 16 residues in the CDR3. The germline gives CDR1 MNHEY, CDR2 SVGAGI. V dropped 0 bases and J dropped 6; count of bases not matched to a gene: 8. CDR3: CASSYSSGTGVIEQYF. DNA for the CDR3: TGTGCCAGCAGTTACTCCTCCGGGACAGGGGTTATCGAGCAGTACTTC.

The chain is built from TRBV6-6 and TRBJ1-1; no reliable D call. With 8 bases removed from V and 2 bases from J, the gap between germline ends came to 9 bases. The germline V gene encodes CDR1 MNHNY and CDR2 SVGAGI (reference sequence). The CDR3 runs 12 residues. The CDR3 coding sequence is TGTGCCAGCGGAAGACAAAACACTGAAGCTTTCTTT. It yields the protein CASGRQNTEAFF.

The V and J genes are TRBV14 and TRBJ2-7, with D possibly being TRBD2 (5 bases). V lost 1 base and J lost 7, with 14 bases in between. This CDR3 region has 14 residues. Germline assignment: CDR1 SGHDN and CDR2 FVKESK. As DNA, the CDR3 is TGTGCCAGCAGCCAAGTAGCGAGGAAAGGGGAGCAGTACTTC. Protein: CASSQVARKGEQYF. The variable domain in full, completed from reference TRBV14 and TRBJ2-7, reads EAGVTQFPSHSVIEKGQTVTLRCDPISGHDNLYWYRRVMGKEIKFLLHFVKESKQDESGMPNNRFLAERTGGTYSTLKVQPAELEDSGVYFCASSQVARKGEQYFGPGTRLTVT.

The gene calls are TRBV3-1 (or the pseudogene TRBV3-2) and TRBJ1-1; no clear D gene. Trimming took 3 bases from V and 4 from J, leaving 9 bases between them. The CDR3 length is 13 residues. Germline values: CDR1 LGHDT, CDR2 YNNKEL (reference sequence). Here the CDR3 reads CASSHLSGTEAFF. The CDR3 nucleotides read TGTGCCAGCAGCCATCTGTCGGGCACTGAAGCTTTCTTT.

The chain carries TRBV11-2 and TRBJ2-7; a possible D gene is TRBD2 (6 bases). The CDR3 has 14 residues. V lost 2 bases and J lost 0, with 8 bases in between. Germline-derived CDR1 and CDR2 are SGHAT and FQNNGV. This chain's CDR3 is CASSLQRVSYEQYF. The DNA for the CDR3 is TGTGCCAGCAGCTTACAGCGGGTCTCCTACGAGCAGTACTTC.

The J gene is TRBJ1-2, the V gene TRBV6-1; a weak D match, TRBD1 (6 bases). This CDR3 has 17 amino acids. V was cut by 1 base and J by 2 bases, with 17 bases left in between. Germline V gives CDR1 MNHNS, CDR2 SASEGT. CDR3 bases: TGTGCCAGCAGTGAAGGAGGGGTGACAGGCCCAAACTATGGCTACACCTTC. It specifies CASSEGGVTGPNYGYTF.

V gene TRBV2 combines with J gene TRBJ2-7, with 8 bases identical to TRBD2. The CDR3 extends over 15 amino acids. V lost 1 base, J lost 4 bases, and 6 bases stayed unmatched. Germline CDR1 is SNHLY and CDR2 is FYNNEI. The DNA of the CDR3 is TGTGCCAGCAGTGAAGTTGGCGGGGGGAGGTACGAGCAGTACTTC. It codes for CASSEVGGGRYEQYF.

The CDR3 here is CASSPRGGARETQYF. DNA for the CDR3: TGTGCCAGCAGTCCTCGCGGGGGGGCTCGGGAGACCCAGTACTTC. V usage is TRBV2 and J usage is TRBJ2-5; 9 bases fit TRBD2. The germline CDR1 and CDR2 sequences are SNHLY and FYNNEI. V was pared by 5 bases and J by 5 bases, with 9 bases of the junction left unmatched. The CDR3 consists of 15 residues. The whole variable domain, remainder taken from reference TRBV2 and TRBJ2-5, is EPEVTQTPSHQVTQMGQEVILRCVPISNHLYFYWYRQILGQKVEFLVSFYNNEISEKSEIFDDQFSVERPDGSNFTLKIRSTKLEDSAMYFCASSPRGGARETQYFGPGTRLLVL.

The J gene is TRBJ1-1, the V gene TRBV5-4; possible D gene TRBD1, 5 bases. V was shortened by 4 bases and J by 1 base, with 14 bases between the two germline ends. The germline V gene has CDR1 SGHNT and CDR2 YYREEE (reference sequence). The CDR3 is 15 residues long. CDR3 nucleotide sequence: TGTGCCAGCAGCCTTGACAGTCTCCAGAACACTGAAGCTTTCTTT. It is translated as CASSLDSLQNTEAFF.

The V and J genes are TRBV20-1 and TRBJ2-1; D is undetermined. In germline, CDR1 is DFQATT, CDR2 SNEGSKA (reference sequence). V was trimmed by 3 bases and J by 10 bases, leaving 13 bases between them. This CDR3 has 12 amino acids. The CDR3 DNA is TGCAGTGCTAGTTGGTGGTCAGGCGAGCAGTTCTTC. This encodes CSASWWSGEQFF.

The chain recombines TRBV19 with TRBJ2-1, with 12 positions matching TRBD2. CDR3 size: 14 residues. Germline-derived CDR1 and CDR2 are LNHDA and SQIVND (reference sequence). V lost 7 bases and J lost 6; bases outside the gene matches: 4. The CDR3 sequence is CASNGLAGTNEQFF. For the CDR3, the DNA is TGTGCCAGTAACGGACTAGCGGGGACCAATGAGCAGTTCTTC.

Only a few counts were recorded for this clone. The J gene is TRBJ1-1, the V gene TRBV19, with D perhaps matching TRBD1 (5 bases). Germline CDR1 reads LNHDA; CDR2 reads SQIVND (reference sequence). CDR3 length: 15 residues. V lost 2 bases to trimming and J lost 4 bases, with 14 bases between them. DNA of the CDR3: TGTGCCAGTAGTATATTAATCGGGGGTGGCACTGAAGCTTTCTTT. Residues: CASSILIGGGTEAFF.

This clone was counted a single time. The chain links TRBV6-6 to TRBJ1-1; TRBD1 aligns across 7 bases. V trimming: 3 bases; J trimming: 4 bases; junction bases outside the gene matches: 5. In germline, CDR1 is MNHNY, CDR2 SVGAGI (reference sequence). The CDR3 sequence is 14 residues long. In DNA form, the CDR3 reads TGTGCCAGCAGTTATGACAGGGTCGGCACTGAAGCTTTCTTT. It yields the protein CASSYDRVGTEAFF.

CDR3 coding DNA: TGCGCCAGCAGCCGGGTGACAGGGCCCACAACTAATGAAAAACTGTTTTTT. Protein: CASSRVTGPTTNEKLFF. The J gene is TRBJ1-4, the V gene TRBV5-1; 7 positions agree with TRBD1. Per germline, CDR1 SGHRS and CDR2 YFSETQ. Germline trimming cut 4 bases from V and 0 bases from J; bases unmatched to any gene: 9. The CDR3 spans 17 residues. The full variable domain, rest sourced from reference TRBV5-1 and TRBJ1-4, is KAGVTQTPRYLIKTRGQQVTLSCSPISGHRSVSWYQQTPGQGLQFLFEYFSETQRNKGNFPGRFSGRQFSNSRSEMNVSTLELGDSALYLCASSRVTGPTTNEKLFFGSGTQLSVL.

The CDR3 spells CASSESQLSSYEQYF. Here the CDR3 DNA reads TGTGCCAGCAGTGAATCGCAGTTAAGCTCCTACGAGCAGTACTTC. The J gene is TRBJ2-7, the V gene TRBV25-1, with D unresolved. Trimming left V 1 base short and J 0 bases short, with 10 bases between. Germline V lookup: CDR1 MGHDK, CDR2 SYGVNS. This CDR3 has 15 amino acids.

The chain links TRBV27 to TRBJ2-7, with 11 bases lining up with TRBD1. The V gene end was trimmed by 4 bases and the J gene end by 4 bases; junction bases not matched to a gene: 6. The CDR3 is 15 amino acids. Germline CDR1 reads MNHEY; CDR2 reads SMNVEV (reference sequence). In DNA, the CDR3 is TGTGCCAGCAGTTCACCGGGACAGGGGGGATACGAGCAGTACTTC. This translates into CASSSPGQGGYEQYF.

The J gene is TRBJ1-2, the V gene TRBV18; 8 nucleotides align to TRBD1. Trimming at V came to 2 bases and at J to 3 bases, leaving 5 bases not matched to a gene. The CDR3 has 15 amino acids. Germline values: CDR1 KGHSH, CDR2 LQKENI. The CDR3 coding sequence is TGTGCCAGCTCACCAGGACAGGGTCGGGACTATGGCTACACCTTC. Protein product: CASSPGQGRDYGYTF.

This clone showed up just once. The CDR3 reads CASSLLAYGYTF. Written as DNA, the CDR3 is TGTGCCAGCAGCTTACTGGCCTATGGCTACACCTTC. The chain joins TRBV7-2 to TRBJ1-2; D call uncertain. This CDR3 comprises 12 residues. Trimming shortened V by 2 bases and J by 4 bases, and 5 bases separated the two germline ends. The germline gives CDR1 SGHTA, CDR2 FQGNSA.

The V call is TRBV10-3, the J call TRBJ2-7, with a weak D call TRBD2 (7 bases). Between the trimmed V and J ends, which lost 9 bases and 5 bases, there was a span of 17 bases. The CDR3 contains 13 residues. Germline V gives CDR1 ENHRY, CDR2 SYGVKD. CDR3 sequence reads: CAIGNWGGNEQYF. The CDR3 DNA sequence: TGTGCCATTGGTAATTGGGGGGGCAACGAGCAGTACTTC.

The CDR3 is CASTPGRGPYEQYF. Here the CDR3 DNA reads TGTGCCAGCACCCCGGGCAGGGGCCCCTACGAGCAGTACTTC. The chain joins TRBV6-5 to TRBJ2-7; D is perhaps TRBD1 (6 bases). There are 14 residues in the CDR3. Germline V gives CDR1 MNHEY, CDR2 SVGAGI. The V and J ends lost 7 bases and 2 bases respectively, with 15 bases between them.

This chain uses TRBV6-5 with TRBJ2-1; 7 bases are shared with TRBD2. The germline V gene has CDR1 MNHEY and CDR2 SVGAGI. The CDR3 extends over 14 amino acids. With 10 bases clipped from V and 8 bases from J, the junction kept 14 bases outside the gene matches. The CDR3: CATKDLAAGHEQFF. The CDR3 DNA is TGTGCCACGAAGGACCTAGCGGCGGGCCATGAGCAGTTCTTC.